This T cell receptor (beta chain) was obtained from a study of CD8 T cells in ankylosing spondylitis. Study observations and caveats: Among TCR beta sequences, a motif of eight highly homologous variants appeared characteristic of ankylosing spondylitis blood. With a CD8+ phenotype, disease-linked clones were relatively rare in peripheral blood. Past studies reported some motif variants in reactive arthritis synovial fluid and blood. The authors reported significant enrichment of disease-linked clones in matched ankylosing spondylitis synovial fluid.

Molecular-barcoded quantitative 5'-RACE produced these TCR beta libraries. TCRdb re-called the 5' RACE reads with MiXCR, one entry per CDR3 protein. The sample has some 800,000 distinct CDR3 sequences; approximately 12% are singletons. There are 18 residues in the CDR3. Germline V gene lookup returns CDR1 MNHNS and CDR2 SASEGT. V shed 5 bases, J shed 1 base, and the junction held 16 bases outside the gene matches. Comment on this clonotype: What it recognizes is unknown.

The chain recombines TRBV6-1 with TRBJ1-1, with 7 bases that match TRBD1. The TCR sequence derives from a male donor with ankylosing spondylitis. The sample was blood, either unsorted or a sorted T cell fraction (not recorded which). The CDR3 region is CASSPRGRGLRRNTEAFF. Here the CDR3 DNA reads TGTGCCAGCAGTCCACGGGGGAGGGGGCTGAGGAGGAACACTGAAGCTTTCTTT.